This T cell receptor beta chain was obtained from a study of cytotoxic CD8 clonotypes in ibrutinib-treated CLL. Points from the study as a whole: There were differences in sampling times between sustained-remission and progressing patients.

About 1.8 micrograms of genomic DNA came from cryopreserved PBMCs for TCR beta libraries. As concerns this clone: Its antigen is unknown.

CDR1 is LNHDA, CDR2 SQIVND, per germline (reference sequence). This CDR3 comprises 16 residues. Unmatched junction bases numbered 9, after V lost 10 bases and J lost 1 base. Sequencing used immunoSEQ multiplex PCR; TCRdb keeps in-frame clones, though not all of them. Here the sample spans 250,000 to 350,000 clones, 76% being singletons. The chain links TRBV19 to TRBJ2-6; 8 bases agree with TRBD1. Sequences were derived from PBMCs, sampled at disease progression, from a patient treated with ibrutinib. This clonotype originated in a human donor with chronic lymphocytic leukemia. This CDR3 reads CATRDRLRSGANVLTF. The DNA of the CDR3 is TGTGCCACAAGGGACAGGCTAAGATCTGGGGCCAACGTCCTGACTTTC. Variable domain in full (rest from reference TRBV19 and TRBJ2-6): DGGITQSPKYLFRKEGQNVTLSCEQNLNHDAMYWYRQDPGQGLRLIYYSQIVNDFQKGDIAEGYSVSREKKESFPLTVTSAQKNPTAFYLCATRDRLRSGANVLTFGAGSRLTVL.